This TCR beta chain was sequenced during a study of T cells after yellow fever vaccination. Trimming cost V 5 bases and J 13 bases, with 14 bases left between them. The CDR3 is made up of 11 amino acids. Germline values: CDR1 MNHNY, CDR2 SVGAGI (reference sequence). MiXCR was run by TCRdb on the 5' RACE reads, yielding one entry per CDR3 protein. The repertoire consists of hundreds of thousands of distinct CDR3 sequences, with roughly an eighth occurring once and the leading ten covering approximately 15%. The TCR originated in a man in his thirties or forties who received the YFV17D yellow fever vaccine. The genes are TRBV6-6 and TRBJ1-2; TRBD1 might be the D (6 bases). The material was PBMCs, obtained on the day of the yellow fever booster vaccination. In nucleotides, the CDR3 is TGTGCCAGCAGTGTGTCCAACAGGGCCACCTTC. Residues: CASSVSNRATF.